This TCR beta chain is drawn from a study of shared clonotypes between healthy human individuals. Study-level findings and limits: Non-shared clonotypes showed lower generation probabilities than clonotypes common to all four donors.

Germline loops: CDR1 KGHSH, CDR2 LQKENI. The CDR3 spans 13 residues. With 5 bases removed from V and 2 bases from J, the gap between germline ends came to 9 bases. Donation came from healthy HIV-negative adults that had no recent acute infections or vaccinations. Comment on this clone: Its target is not known.

TCRdb's copy holds only in-frame clones and misses some; the assay was immunoSEQ multiplex PCR. The table has around 1.1 million clones, about 80% seen once. This TCR was sampled from a man between 18 and 35 years old in good health. Some clones in this sample may be carry-over from other donors' samples. Sequenced: memory CD4+ T cells from PBMCs. The sample's subset: CD45RA-negative fraction. V and J are TRBV18 and TRBJ1-1; no clear D. The CDR3 sequence is CASSSGPNTEAFF. CDR3 sequence (DNA): TGTGCCAGCTCATCAGGACCCAACACTGAAGCTTTCTTT.